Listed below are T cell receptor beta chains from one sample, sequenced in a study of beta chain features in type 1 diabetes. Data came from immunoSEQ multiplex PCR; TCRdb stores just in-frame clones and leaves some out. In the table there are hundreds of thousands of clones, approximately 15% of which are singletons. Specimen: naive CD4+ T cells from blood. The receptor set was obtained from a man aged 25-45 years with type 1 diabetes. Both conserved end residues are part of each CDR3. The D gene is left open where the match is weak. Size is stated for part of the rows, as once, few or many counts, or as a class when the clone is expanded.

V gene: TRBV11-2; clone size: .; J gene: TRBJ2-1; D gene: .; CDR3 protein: CASSPRVRPGEQFF; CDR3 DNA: TGTGCCAGCAGCCCCCGGGTTCGCCCCGGTGAGCAGTTCTTC
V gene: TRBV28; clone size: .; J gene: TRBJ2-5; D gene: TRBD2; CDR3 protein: CASVSRRGAAETQYF; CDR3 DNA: TGTGCCAGCGTTTCGAGGCGGGGGGCAGCAGAGACCCAGTACTTC
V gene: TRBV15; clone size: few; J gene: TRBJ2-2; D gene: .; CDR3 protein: CATSRFGTPDTGELFF; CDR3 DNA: TGTGCCACCAGCAGGTTCGGGACACCCGACACCGGGGAGCTGTTTTTT
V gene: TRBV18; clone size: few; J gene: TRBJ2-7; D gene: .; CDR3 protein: CASSPPLADEQYF; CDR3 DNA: TGTGCCAGCTCACCACCGCTAGCAGACGAGCAGTACTTC
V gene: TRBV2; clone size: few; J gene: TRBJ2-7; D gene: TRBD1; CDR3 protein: CASRWTGQTYEQYF; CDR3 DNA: TGTGCCAGCAGATGGACAGGGCAAACCTACGAGCAGTACTTC
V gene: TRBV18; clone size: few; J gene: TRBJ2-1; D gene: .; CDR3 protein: CASSPGTSLYNEQFF; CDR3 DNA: TGTGCCAGCTCACCGGGGACTTCCCTCTACAATGAGCAGTTCTTC
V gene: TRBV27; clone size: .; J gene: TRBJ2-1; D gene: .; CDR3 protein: CASSPRLDNEQFF; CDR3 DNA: TGTGCCAGCAGTCCCCGACTCGATAATGAGCAGTTCTTC
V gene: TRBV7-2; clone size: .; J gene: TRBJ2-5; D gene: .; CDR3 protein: CASSTQTGPQETQYF; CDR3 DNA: TGTGCCAGCAGCACGCAGACAGGCCCCCAAGAGACCCAGTACTTC
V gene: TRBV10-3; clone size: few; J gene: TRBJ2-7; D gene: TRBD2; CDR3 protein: CATETSGSSYEQYF; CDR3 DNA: TGTGCCACCGAGACTAGCGGGAGCTCCTACGAGCAGTACTTC
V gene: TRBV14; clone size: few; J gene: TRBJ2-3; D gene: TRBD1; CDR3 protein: CASSRFQGATQDTQYF; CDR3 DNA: TGTGCCAGCAGCAGATTCCAGGGGGCAACACAAGATACGCAGTATTTT
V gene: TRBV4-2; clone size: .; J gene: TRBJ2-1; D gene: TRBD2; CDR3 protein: CASSRETSGAYNEQFF; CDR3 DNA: TGTGCCAGCAGCCGAGAAACTAGCGGGGCCTACAATGAGCAGTTCTTC
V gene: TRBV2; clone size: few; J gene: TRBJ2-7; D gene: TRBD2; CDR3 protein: CASSEGLAGGEQYF; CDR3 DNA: TGTGCCAGCAGTGAAGGATTAGCGGGAGGGGAGCAGTACTTC
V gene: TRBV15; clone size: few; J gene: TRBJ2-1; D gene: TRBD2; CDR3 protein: CATSRVAGGGRTYNEQFF; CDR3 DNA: TGTGCCACCAGCAGAGTAGCGGGAGGAGGGAGAACCTACAATGAGCAGTTCTTC
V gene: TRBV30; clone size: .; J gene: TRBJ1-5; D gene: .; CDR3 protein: CAWSTQGNQPQHF; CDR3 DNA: TGTGCCTGGAGTACGCAGGGCAATCAGCCCCAGCATTTT
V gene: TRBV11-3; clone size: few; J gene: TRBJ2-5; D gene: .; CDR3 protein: CASSRRGPWETQYF; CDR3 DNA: TGTGCCAGCAGCCGTCGGGGTCCCTGGGAGACCCAGTACTTC